The 26 T cell receptor beta chains below come from one sample, sequenced in a study of cytomegalovirus exposure and HLA in healthy donors. The PCR ran on 60 Vbeta and 13 Jbeta primers. Sequencing was performed with immunoSEQ multiplex PCR; in TCRdb, only in-frame clones are kept and a portion is missing. The sample contains about 130,000 clones, 17% of which appear only once. The sequenced sample was PBMCs. The receptors originated from a female donor in good health and CMV-seropositive.

This clone was observed a handful of times. The rearrangement joins TRBV29-1 to TRBJ1-2, with TRBD1 as a possible D gene (5 bases). This CDR3 spans 12 amino acids. From germline, CDR1 is SQVTM and CDR2 ANQGSEA. V was clipped by 2 bases and J by 5 bases, with 9 bases between them. CDR3 region: CSVENRLYGYTF. Here the CDR3 DNA reads TGCAGCGTTGAAAACAGGTTGTATGGCTACACCTTC. The complete variable domain, with remaining parts taken from reference TRBV29-1 and TRBJ1-2, reads SAVISQKPSRDICQRGTSLTIQCQVDSQVTMMFWYRQQPGQSLTLIATANQGSEATYESGFVIDKFPISRPNLTFSTLTVSNMSPEDSSIYLCSVENRLYGYTFGSGTRLTVV.

CDR3 in amino acids: CASSQETGPGGSNQPQHF. The CDR3, as DNA: TGCGCCAGCAGCCAGGAGACAGGGCCGGGGGGGAGCAATCAGCCCCAGCATTTT. The chain joins TRBV4-3 to TRBJ1-5, with 7 nucleotides matching TRBD1. The V gene's germline CDR1 is LGHNA and CDR2 YSLEER. V gave up 3 bases and J gave up 1 base; unmatched junction bases: 12. The CDR3 runs to 18 residues.

This chain uses TRBV28 with TRBJ1-1; D may be TRBD1 (6 bases). Trimming took 6 bases from V and 1 from J, leaving 12 bases between them. This CDR3 is 14 amino acids long. The germline V gene encodes CDR1 MDHEN and CDR2 SYDVKM. DNA for the CDR3: TGTGCCAGCAGGCCGGGACAAAAGAACACTGAAGCTTTCTTT. The encoded protein is CASRPGQKNTEAFF.

V gene TRBV30 combines with J gene TRBJ2-7, with D perhaps matching TRBD2 (7 bases). V gave up 4 bases and J gave up 6 bases, with 16 bases separating them. The CDR3 extends over 13 amino acids. The germline CDR1 and CDR2 sequences are GTSNPN and SVGIG (reference sequence). The CDR3, as DNA: TGTGCCTGGATCCCCTTGGGGGGGCGCGAGCAGTACTTC. This codes for CAWIPLGGREQYF.

The chain links TRBV20-1 to TRBJ2-7; D call uncertain. The V end was cut by 5 bases, the J end by 3 bases, with 8 bases between. The CDR3 contains 11 residues. Germline loops: CDR1 DFQATT, CDR2 SNEGSKA (reference sequence). This CDR3 is CSAARSYEQYF. The CDR3 DNA reads TGCAGTGCTGCTAGGAGCTACGAGCAGTACTTC.

CDR3 loop: CASSLVSDGYTF. CDR3 bases: TGTGCCAGCAGTTTAGTGTCAGATGGCTACACCTTC. The chain has TRBV28 and TRBJ1-2; D is unresolved. Germline-derived CDR1 and CDR2 are MDHEN and SYDVKM. Trimming removed 2 bases at V and 6 bases at J, with 7 bases between. The CDR3 covers 12 residues.

This clone has a handful of counts. The chain links TRBV9 to TRBJ2-5, with 9 bases matching TRBD1. V was clipped by 3 bases and J by 7 bases; unmatched bases: 10. Germline CDR1 is SGDLS and CDR2 is YYNGEE. The CDR3 contains 15 residues. CDR3 DNA sequence: TGTGCCAGCAGCGGCCCGGGACAGGGAACACGGACCCAGTACTTC. Translated: CASSGPGQGTRTQYF.

This clone showed up just a few times. This chain uses TRBV27 with TRBJ2-1, with TRBD2 identical over 11 bases. Germline-derived CDR1 and CDR2 are MNHEY and SMNVEV (reference sequence). The length of the CDR3 is 16 residues. V lost 6 bases, J lost 4 bases, and 8 bases stayed unmatched. The CDR3 loop reads CASSKLAGAWYNEQFF. Here the CDR3 DNA reads TGTGCCAGCAGCAAACTAGCGGGAGCTTGGTACAATGAGCAGTTCTTC.

Comment on this clone: This sample also contains other DNA sequences that code for the same CDR3. In nucleotides, the CDR3 is TGTGCCACCAGCAGAGATCGGGGGTACGAGCAGTACTTC. It specifies CATSRDRGYEQYF. The genes are TRBV15 and TRBJ2-7; D is possibly TRBD2 (6 bases). The V gene lost 0 bases and the J gene lost 4 bases, with 7 bases spanning the gap. In germline, CDR1 is LNHNV, CDR2 YYDKDF (reference sequence). CDR3 size: 13 residues.

The chain combines TRBV25-1 with TRBJ1-2; unclear D gene. V lost 4 bases, J lost 4 bases, and 7 bases lay in between. The germline CDR1 and CDR2 sequences are MGHDK and SYGVNS. The CDR3 totals 12 residues. CDR3 sequence reads: CASSGRVYGYTF. CDR3 bases: TGTGCCAGCAGTGGTAGAGTCTATGGCTACACCTTC.

This clone turned up a few times. The V and J genes are TRBV7-9 and TRBJ2-3; 13 bases line up with TRBD2. V shed 1 base and J 2 bases; nucleotides not matched to a gene: 3. CDR1 and CDR2 (germline): SEHNR, FQNEAQ (reference sequence). This CDR3 contains 17 residues. CDR3 in amino acids: CASSLVTSGGNTDTQYF. The CDR3 DNA reads TGTGCCAGCAGCTTAGTGACTAGCGGGGGGAACACAGATACGCAGTATTTT.

V usage is TRBV7-2 and J usage is TRBJ2-1; D not resolved. CDR1 and CDR2 from the germline V gene are SGHTA and FQGNSA. The CDR3 has 14 residues. Trimming removed 1 base at V and 7 bases at J, with 11 bases between. Here the CDR3 DNA reads TGTGCCAGCAGCTTAGACGAGATATGGAATGAGCAGTTCTTC. This codes for CASSLDEIWNEQFF.

The chain joins TRBV7-9 to TRBJ2-5; a possible D gene is TRBD1 (6 bases). V lost 5 bases and J lost 1, with 11 bases in between. Germline loops: CDR1 SEHNR, CDR2 FQNEAQ (reference sequence). This CDR3 is built from 14 residues. CDR3 region: CASSPDSVQETQYF. DNA of the CDR3: TGTGCCAGCAGCCCGGACAGCGTCCAAGAGACCCAGTACTTC.

This chain uses TRBV7-9 with TRBJ1-5; 9 bases map to TRBD1. Germline V gene lookup returns CDR1 SEHNR and CDR2 FQNEAQ (reference sequence). CDR3 length: 16 amino acids. The trim removed 4 bases at V and 7 bases at J, leaving 11 bases unmatched. CDR3 region: CASSSIGTGTEQPQHF. CDR3 DNA sequence: TGTGCCAGCAGCTCAATCGGGACAGGGACCGAACAGCCCCAGCATTTT.

The V call is TRBV7-6, the J call TRBJ2-1; 8 bases fit TRBD2. The CDR3 contains 15 residues. V dropped 2 bases and J dropped 7; count of bases not matched to a gene: 7. In germline, CDR1 is SGHVS, CDR2 FNYEAQ. In DNA form, the CDR3 reads TGTGCCAGCAGCTTAACTAGCGGCCTTGGGAATGAGCAGTTCTTC. Protein: CASSLTSGLGNEQFF.

The chain employs TRBV2 and TRBJ2-5, with TRBD2 as a possible D gene (6 bases). The CDR3 contains 12 residues. Trimming took 8 bases from V and 3 from J, leaving 10 bases between them. Germline V gives CDR1 SNHLY, CDR2 FYNNEI. The CDR3 DNA reads TGTGCCAGCTTTAGGAGGGAAGAGACCCAGTACTTC. Translated: CASFRREETQYF. The full variable domain, its missing parts supplied by reference TRBV2 and TRBJ2-5, is EPEVTQTPSHQVTQMGQEVILRCVPISNHLYFYWYRQILGQKVEFLVSFYNNEISEKSEIFDDQFSVERPDGSNFTLKIRSTKLEDSAMYFCASFRREETQYFGPGTRLLVL.

The chain joins TRBV27 to TRBJ2-1; 8 bases fit TRBD2. V shed 6 bases and J 7 bases; nucleotides not matched to a gene: 11. The CDR3 consists of 15 residues. Germline-derived CDR1 and CDR2 are MNHEY and SMNVEV (reference sequence). The CDR3 region has the DNA TGTGCCAGCAGCTTCTACCGGGGGGGCCGGAATGAGCAGTTCTTC. It translates to CASSFYRGGRNEQFF.

Only a few counts were recorded for this clone. The chain joins TRBV6-5 to TRBJ1-2; D not resolved. Germline assignment: CDR1 MNHEY and CDR2 SVGAGI. V lost 4 bases, J lost 4 bases, and 16 bases lay in between. CDR3 size: 15 residues. This CDR3 is CASSFGGVGGYGYTF. CDR3 nucleotide sequence: TGTGCCAGCAGTTTTGGCGGGGTGGGAGGCTATGGCTACACCTTC.

This chain uses TRBV6-6 with TRBJ1-5; D gene uncertain. The CDR3 is 14 amino acids. The germline gives CDR1 MNHNY, CDR2 SVGAGI (reference sequence). V lost 6 bases and J lost 2, with 11 bases in between. CDR3 protein: CASSPSGGNQPQHF. The CDR3 DNA reads as TGTGCCAGCAGCCCTTCCGGTGGCAATCAGCCCCAGCATTTT.

The genes are TRBV9 and TRBJ2-2, with D unclear. Deletions cut 3 bases from V and 5 bases from J, with 11 bases between. Germline V gives CDR1 SGDLS, CDR2 YYNGEE. This CDR3 has 14 amino acids. CDR3 sequence reads: CASSAQRRTGELFF. The CDR3 DNA is TGTGCCAGCAGCGCCCAGCGACGGACCGGGGAGCTGTTTTTT.

This clone was found a few times. The chain employs TRBV28 and TRBJ1-1; D gene ambiguous. Trimming left V 4 bases short and J 0 bases short, with 6 bases between. The CDR3 is made up of 13 amino acids. CDR1 and CDR2 (germline): MDHEN, SYDVKM. Here the CDR3 reads CASSSNMNTEAFF. In DNA form, the CDR3 reads TGTGCCAGCAGTTCCAACATGAACACTGAAGCTTTCTTT.

The chain employs TRBV4-1 and TRBJ2-7; 15 positions agree with TRBD2. Trimming at V came to 4 bases and at J to 6 bases, leaving 4 bases not matched to a gene. The CDR3 loop spans 15 amino acids. Germline V gene lookup returns CDR1 MGHRA and CDR2 YSYEKL. The CDR3 loop reads CASSPLGLAGGEQYF. In DNA, the CDR3 is TGCGCCAGCAGCCCGCTGGGACTAGCGGGGGGCGAGCAGTACTTC.

This clone showed up just a few times. The genes are TRBV27 and TRBJ2-7; D remains ambiguous. This CDR3 has 11 residues. In germline, CDR1 is MNHEY, CDR2 SMNVEV (reference sequence). Trimming stripped 6 bases from V and 4 bases from J, with 7 bases between. The CDR3 region is CASSTQYEQYF. Written as DNA, the CDR3 is TGTGCCAGCAGCACACAGTACGAGCAGTACTTC.

V gene TRBV28 combines with J gene TRBJ2-7; the match to TRBD2 covers 7 bases. CDR1 is MDHEN, CDR2 SYDVKM, per germline. With 3 bases clipped from V and 2 bases from J, the junction kept 7 bases outside the gene matches. CDR3 size: 15 residues. The CDR3 DNA is TGTGCCAGCAGTTTGTGGGGCCTAGCGGCCTACGAGCAGTACTTC. This gives the protein CASSLWGLAAYEQYF.

In its sample, this clone was seen a few times. V usage is TRBV6-5 and J usage is TRBJ2-7; 9 nucleotides match TRBD2. Germline CDR1 and CDR2: MNHEY and SVGAGI. The CDR3 consists of 15 residues. The J segment lost 3 bases and the V segment lost 7 bases, leaving 10 bases of the junction unmatched. CDR3 loop: CASKRTSAFDYEQYF. CDR3 coding DNA: TGTGCCAGCAAAAGGACTAGCGCCTTCGACTACGAGCAGTACTTC.

The chain has TRBV27 and TRBJ1-1; D perhaps matches TRBD1 (6 bases). V was trimmed by 5 bases and J by 0 bases, leaving 16 bases between them. The length of the CDR3 is 16 residues. Germline CDR1 reads MNHEY; CDR2 reads SMNVEV (reference sequence). The DNA of the CDR3 is TGTGCCAGCAGTACCCGTCTAGGACAGCTGAACACTGAAGCTTTCTTT. Amino acids: CASSTRLGQLNTEAFF.